This T cell receptor beta chain came from a study of blood T cell repertoires in COVID-19. Study summary: Sites across the United States, Italy and Spain contributed samples from acute and convalescent COVID-19. In each case, the material was cDNA or gDNA derived from T cells, B-cell-depleted T cells, or PBMCs.

Seattle researchers signed up patients amid active infection and tracked them longitudinally. Germline CDR1 reads LGHDT; CDR2 reads YNNKEL (reference sequence). Trimming removed 1 base from V and 0 bases from J, with 6 bases in between. The CDR3 sequence is 14 residues long. The data were produced by immunoSEQ multiplex PCR, yet TCRdb's version contains in-frame clones alone and is incomplete. The profile shows 150,000 to 200,000 clones, about 90% of them singletons. Source material: peripheral blood. This TCR derives from a man aged 25 to 40 with COVID-19, enrolled during active disease. V gene TRBV3-1 (or the pseudogene TRBV3-2) combines with J gene TRBJ1-2, with D possibly TRBD1 on 5 matching bases. CDR3 amino acids: CASSQVQANYGYTF. CDR3 nucleotides: TGTGCCAGCAGCCAAGTACAGGCTAACTATGGCTACACCTTC.